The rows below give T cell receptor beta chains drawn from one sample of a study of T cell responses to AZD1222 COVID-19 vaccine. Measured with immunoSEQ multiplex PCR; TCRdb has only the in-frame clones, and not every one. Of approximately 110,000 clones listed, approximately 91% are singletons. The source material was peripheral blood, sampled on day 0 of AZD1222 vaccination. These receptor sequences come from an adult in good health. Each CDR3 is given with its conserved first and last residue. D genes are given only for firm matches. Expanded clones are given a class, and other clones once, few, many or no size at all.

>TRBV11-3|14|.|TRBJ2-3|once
CASSFGLSTDTQYF
TGTGCCAGCAGCTTCGGATTAAGCACAGATACGCAGTATTTT
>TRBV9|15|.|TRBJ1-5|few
CASSVNHYTNQPQHF
TGTGCCAGCAGCGTAAACCACTATACTAATCAGCCCCAGCATTTT
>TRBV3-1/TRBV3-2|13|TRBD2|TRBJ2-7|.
CASSHTTSGEQYF
TGTGCCAGCAGCCATACCACTAGCGGCGAGCAGTACTTC
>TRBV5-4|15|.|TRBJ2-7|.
CASSNRDSSSYEQYF
TGTGCCAGCAGCAACCGGGACTCGAGCTCCTACGAGCAGTACTTC
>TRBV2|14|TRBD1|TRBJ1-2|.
CASSELGQGGGYTF
TGTGCCAGCAGTGAATTGGGTCAGGGGGGTGGCTACACCTTC
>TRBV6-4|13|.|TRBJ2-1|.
CASSVGVYNEQFF
TGTGCCAGCAGTGTCGGCGTTTACAATGAGCAGTTCTTC
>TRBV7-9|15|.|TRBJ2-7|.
CASSYTGDPFYEQYF
TGTGCCAGCAGCTACACGGGGGATCCTTTCTACGAGCAGTACTTC
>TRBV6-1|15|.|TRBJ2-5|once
CASSEAYFRKETQYF
TGTGCCAGCAGTGAAGCGTACTTTCGGAAAGAGACCCAGTACTTC
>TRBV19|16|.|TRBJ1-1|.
CASSTDGESGRGLAFF
TGTGCCAGTAGTACTGACGGCGAGTCGGGGCGGGGCCTAGCTTTCTTT
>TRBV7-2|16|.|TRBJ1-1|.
CASSLNGPAPLKEAFF
TGTGCCAGCAGCTTAAACGGGCCGGCCCCCCTAAAAGAAGCTTTCTTT
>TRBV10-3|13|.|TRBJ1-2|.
CAISAPEEGHYTF
TGTGCCATCAGTGCCCCGGAAGAAGGGCACTACACCTTC
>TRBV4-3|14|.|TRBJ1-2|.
CASSQNDGDYGYTF
TGCGCCAGCAGCCAGAACGACGGAGACTATGGCTACACCTTC
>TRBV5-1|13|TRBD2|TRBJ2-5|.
CASSAGAGETQYF
TGCGCCAGCAGCGCGGGAGCCGGAGAGACCCAGTACTTC
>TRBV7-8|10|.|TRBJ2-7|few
CASGIRRQDF
TGTGCCAGCGGCATAAGGCGGCAAGACTTC
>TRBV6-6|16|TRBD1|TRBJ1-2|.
CASSPPGTGGISGYTF
TGTGCCAGCAGTCCCCCCGGGACAGGGGGCATAAGTGGCTACACCTTC
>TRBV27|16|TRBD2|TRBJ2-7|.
CASSFLLAGGSYEQYF
TGTGCCAGCAGTTTCCTACTAGCGGGCGGCTCCTACGAGCAGTACTTC
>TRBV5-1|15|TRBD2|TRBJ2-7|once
CASSLTLAGSYEQYF
TGCGCCAGCAGCTTGACACTAGCGGGAAGTTACGAGCAGTACTTC
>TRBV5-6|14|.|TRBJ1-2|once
CASSPGRLTYGYTF
TGTGCCAGCAGCCCGGGACGGCTTACCTATGGCTACACCTTC
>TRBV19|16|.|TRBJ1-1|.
CASRPRQGEWKTEAFF
TGTGCCAGTAGACCCCGGCAGGGTGAATGGAAAACTGAAGCTTTCTTT
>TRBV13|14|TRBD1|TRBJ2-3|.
CASSLTGGEDTQYF
TGTGCCAGCAGTTTGACAGGGGGCGAGGATACGCAGTATTTT
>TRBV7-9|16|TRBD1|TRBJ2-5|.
CASSLDGTGVQETQYF
TGTGCCAGCAGCTTAGACGGGACAGGGGTTCAAGAGACCCAGTACTTC
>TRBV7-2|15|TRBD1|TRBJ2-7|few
CASSYSSGTGKEQYF
TGTGCCAGCAGCTACTCTTCCGGGACAGGGAAGGAGCAGTACTTC
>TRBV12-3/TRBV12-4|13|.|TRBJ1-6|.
CASRDIYNSPLHF
TGTGCCAGCCGGGACATTTATAACTCACCCCTCCACTTT
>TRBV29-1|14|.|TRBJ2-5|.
CSSGGTTDQETQYF
TGCAGCTCAGGTGGAACAACAGATCAAGAGACCCAGTACTTC
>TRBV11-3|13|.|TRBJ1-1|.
CASSLGGLGEAFF
TGTGCCAGCAGCTTAGGGGGGCTCGGTGAAGCTTTCTTT
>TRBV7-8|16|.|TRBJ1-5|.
CASSLLTQAGNQPQHF
TGTGCCAGCAGCTTATTAACCCAAGCTGGCAATCAGCCCCAGCATTTT
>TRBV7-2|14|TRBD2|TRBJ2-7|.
CASSSSGNYYEQYF
TGTGCCAGCAGCTCTAGCGGGAATTACTACGAGCAGTACTTC
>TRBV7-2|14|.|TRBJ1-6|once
CASSLSFRPPALHF
TGTGCCAGCAGCTTAAGTTTCAGACCCCCGGCCCTCCACTTT
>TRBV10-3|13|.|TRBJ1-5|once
CAISGQRERPQHF
TGTGCCATCAGTGGACAGCGGGAGAGGCCCCAGCATTTT
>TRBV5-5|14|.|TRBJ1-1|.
CASSFRGLNTEAFF
TGTGCCAGCAGCTTCAGGGGTTTGAACACTGAAGCTTTCTTT
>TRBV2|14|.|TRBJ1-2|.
CASSLETGTYGYTF
TGTGCCAGCAGCCTTGAGACAGGAACCTATGGCTACACCTTC
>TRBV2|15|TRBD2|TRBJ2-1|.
CASVAGTLSYNEQFF
TGTGCCAGCGTAGCGGGGACCCTCTCCTACAATGAGCAGTTCTTC
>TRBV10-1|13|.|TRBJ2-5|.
CASSEGDKETQYF
TGCGCCAGCAGTGAAGGGGATAAAGAGACCCAGTACTTC
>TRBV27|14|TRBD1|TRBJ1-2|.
CASMRTGEGKGYTF
TGTGCCAGCATGCGGACAGGAGAGGGTAAGGGCTACACCTTC
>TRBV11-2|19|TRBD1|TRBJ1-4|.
CASSAGTGLLSPGDEKLFF
TGTGCCAGCAGCGCAGGGACAGGGCTCCTCTCACCAGGGGATGAAAAACTGTTTTTT
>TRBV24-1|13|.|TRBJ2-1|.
CAVGAGSYNEQFF
TGTGCCGTCGGGGCAGGGTCCTACAATGAGCAGTTCTTC
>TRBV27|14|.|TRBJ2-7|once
CASSLSPDSYEQYF
TGTGCCAGCAGTTTATCCCCGGACAGTTACGAGCAGTACTTC
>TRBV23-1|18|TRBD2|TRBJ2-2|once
CASSQGLAGDSNTGELFF
TGCGCCAGCAGTCAAGGACTAGCGGGGGATTCGAACACCGGGGAGCTGTTTTTT
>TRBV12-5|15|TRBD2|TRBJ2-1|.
CASGRTAGVYNEQFF
TGTGCTAGTGGCCGAACGGCGGGAGTTTACAATGAGCAGTTCTTC
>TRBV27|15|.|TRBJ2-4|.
CASSSLVRAKNIQYF
TGTGCCAGCAGTTCGCTAGTGAGAGCCAAAAACATTCAGTACTTC
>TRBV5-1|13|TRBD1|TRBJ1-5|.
CASSFGQGQPQHF
TGCGCCAGCAGCTTCGGACAGGGTCAGCCCCAGCATTTT
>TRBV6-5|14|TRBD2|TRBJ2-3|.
CASTTAAGVATQYF
TGTGCCAGCACCACCGCAGCGGGAGTGGCTACGCAGTATTTT